Listed here are 12 T cell receptor beta chains from one sample, sequenced in a study of tumor-infiltrating lymphocytes in oesophageal squamous cell carcinoma. TCRdb analysed the PCR reads with MiXCR anew, one entry per CDR3 protein. This sample has some 21,000 distinct CDR3 sequences, with just under 40% found just once. Sequenced input: esophageal tumor tissue. The receptors were gathered from a male donor with esophageal squamous cell carcinoma.

There are many counts of this clonotype. Sequence at one end of the junction differs from germline and may be a read error. The genes are TRBV19 and TRBJ1-5; D call uncertain. Germline CDR1 and CDR2: LNHDA and SQIVND (reference sequence). The CDR3 contains 18 residues. CDR3 nucleotide sequence: TGTGCCAGTAGTATAAGATCGGGAGTGAGAAGTAGCGATCAGCCCCAGCATTTT. Its protein product is CASSIRSGVRSSDQPQHF.

This clonotype was seen at least ten times. J is TRBJ2-1 and V is TRBV5-4, with D tentatively TRBD1 or TRBD2 (5 bases each). The last part of the DNA fits TRBJ2-7 better; the J call may be wrong. This CDR3 has 15 residues. Germline CDR1 is SGHNT and CDR2 is YYREEE (reference sequence). This chain's CDR3 is CASSRDGSSYNEQYF. The CDR3 DNA sequence: TGTGCCAGCAGCCGGGACGGAAGCTCCTACAATGAGCAGTACTTC.

This clonotype rates as large. The chain joins TRBV7-3 to TRBJ2-1; a weak D match, TRBD2 (6 bases). Deletions cut 5 bases from V and 2 bases from J, with 16 bases between. Germline CDR1 and CDR2: SGHTA and FQGTGA. The CDR3 sequence is 16 residues long. CDR3 in DNA: TGTGCCAGCAGCCTTTTAGCCGGGAGTGCCTACAATGAGCAGTTCTTC. It is translated as CASSLLAGSAYNEQFF.

This clonotype was found a few times. The chain joins TRBV20-1 to TRBJ2-5; 12 bases align to TRBD1. Trimming removed 3 bases from V and 5 bases from J; junction bases left unmatched: 7. Looked up from germline, CDR1 is DFQATT and CDR2 is SNEGSKA (reference sequence). CDR3 length: 15 amino acids. The CDR3 spells CSASPGTGGKETQYF. The CDR3 DNA follows: TGCAGTGCTAGTCCCGGGACAGGGGGCAAGGAGACCCAGTACTTC.

This clonotype was seen more than once but under ten times. This may stem from a read error, because a much larger clone lies one nucleotide away. The rearrangement joins TRBV10-3 to TRBJ2-5, with 10 bases that match TRBD2. J gave up 11 bases and V 2 bases, and 5 bases lay outside the gene matches. In germline, CDR1 is ENHRY, CDR2 SYGVKD. CDR3 size: 13 residues. The CDR3 nucleotides are TGTGCCATCAGTGAGGCTAGCGGGGGCCAGCAGTACTTC. Residues: CAISEASGGQQYF.

By share, this clonotype counts as medium-sized. The rearrangement joins TRBV12-3 or TRBV12-4 to TRBJ2-1; D is uncertain. The CDR3 covers 14 residues. Trimming stripped 6 bases from V and 0 bases from J, with 9 bases between. This CDR3 reads CASSRTGSYNEQFF. The CDR3, as DNA: TGTGCCAGCAGCCGGACGGGCTCCTACAATGAGCAGTTCTTC.

This clonotype was counted a single time. The chain carries TRBV7-3 and TRBJ2-6; TRBD1 might be the D (5 bases). V lost 4 bases and J lost 0, with 7 bases in between. CDR1 is SGHTA and CDR2 is FQGTGA in the germline V gene. The length of the CDR3 is 15 residues. Written as DNA, the CDR3 is TGTGCCAGCAGCTCAGGGCCCTCTGGGGCCAACGTCCTGACTTTC. Encoded protein: CASSSGPSGANVLTF.

Regarding this clonotype: The CDR3 does not end in the conserved phenylalanine or tryptophan, so this is likely a read error. The limits of the CDR3 on the DNA are not certain, so only TCRdb's listed CDR3 is given. The rearrangement uses TRBV10-3 and TRBJ2-5; the table calls TRBD2, which could not be checked here. Counting both end residues, the CDR3 totals 15 amino acids. Germline values: CDR1 ENHRY, CDR2 SYGVKD. CDR3 sequence: CAISLTEDYGYTFGS.

As for this clonotype: The CDR3 does not close with the conserved phenylalanine or tryptophan, likely indicating a read error. It is unclear where the CDR3 begins or ends on the DNA, so no DNA is shown, and the CDR3 is as TCRdb lists it. The CDR3 is CASSQGDLNEQFFGA. This sequence joins TRBV7-6 and TRBJ2-7; the table's D call, TRBD1, has no DNA check behind it. The CDR3 totals 15 residues, both ends included. Germline-derived CDR1 and CDR2 are SGHVS and FNYEAQ.

This clonotype was seen a handful of times. CDR3 sequence (DNA): TGTGCCAGCAGCTTGGAAATTGACAGGCCCCCGGGACTAGCGGGAGGGGAGGGGCAGTTCTTC. Its protein product is CASSLEIDRPPGLAGGEGQFF. The chain joins TRBV5-6 to TRBJ2-1, with 16 nucleotides matching TRBD2. The germline CDR1 and CDR2 sequences are SGHDT and YYEEEE. This CDR3 contains 21 residues. Unmatched junction bases numbered 21, after V lost 0 bases and J lost 12 bases.

This clonotype was found many times. This sequence joins TRBV6-1 and TRBJ2-7; 11 bases line up with TRBD1. The CDR3 contains 13 residues. V was pared by 5 bases and J by 12 bases, with 9 bases of the junction left unmatched. Per the germline V gene, CDR1 is MNHNS and CDR2 is SASEGT. CDR3 region: CASSQPGQGAAYF. CDR3 DNA sequence: TGTGCCAGCAGTCAGCCTGGACAGGGGGCGGCGTACTTC.

This chain links TRBV7-2 with TRBJ2-7, with unresolved D. TRBJ2-5 explains the end of the DNA better; the J call may be wrong. The germline gives CDR1 SGHTA, CDR2 FQGNSA. CDR3 length equals 14 residues. Here the CDR3 reads CASSRQTNQETQYF. As DNA, the CDR3 is TGTGCCAGCAGCCGTCAGACAAACCAAGAGACCCAGTACTTC.